The T cell receptor (beta chain) described here comes from a study of T cells after yellow fever vaccination. Study-wide context: In the case of low-cell-number fractions, SMART-Seq v4 Ultra Low Input was used for preparation.

This clonotype has more than one count but fewer than ten. Its antigen is not identified. CDR1 SGHAT and CDR2 FQDESV come from the germline V gene (reference sequence). The CDR3 is made up of 14 amino acids. Losses at the gene ends were 4 bases for V and 7 bases for J; bases not matched to a gene: 5. For TCR, cDNA came from 5'RACE template switching, which added a universal primer site and UMIs. TCRdb analysed the 5' RACE reads with MiXCR anew, one entry per CDR3 protein. The table shows hundreds of thousands of distinct CDR3 sequences, with roughly 13% occurring only once. Whole-study results and caveats: Abundant bulk-derived clonotypes could contaminate FACS-sorted repertoires. Across the CD4 and CD8 compartments, a small share of clonotypes was present in both.

This TCR came from a man aged 25 to 40 who received the YFV17D yellow fever vaccine. V usage is TRBV11-1 and J usage is TRBJ2-7; 12 nucleotides align to TRBD2. This sample comprised PBMCs, obtained on the day of the yellow fever booster vaccination. CDR3 in amino acids: CASSSTSGGQEQYF. Here the CDR3 DNA reads TGTGCCAGCAGCTCCACTAGCGGGGGGCAGGAGCAGTACTTC.